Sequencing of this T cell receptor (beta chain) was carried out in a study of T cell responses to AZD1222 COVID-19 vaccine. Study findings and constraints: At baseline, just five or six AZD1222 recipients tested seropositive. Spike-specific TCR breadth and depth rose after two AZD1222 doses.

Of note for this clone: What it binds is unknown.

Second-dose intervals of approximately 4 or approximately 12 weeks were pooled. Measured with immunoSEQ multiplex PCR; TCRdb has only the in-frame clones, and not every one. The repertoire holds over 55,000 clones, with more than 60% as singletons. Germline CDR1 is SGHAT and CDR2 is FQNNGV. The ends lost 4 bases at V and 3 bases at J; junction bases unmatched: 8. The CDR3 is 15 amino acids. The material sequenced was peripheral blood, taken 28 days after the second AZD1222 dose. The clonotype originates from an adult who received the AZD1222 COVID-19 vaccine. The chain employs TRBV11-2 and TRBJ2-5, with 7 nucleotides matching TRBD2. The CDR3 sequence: CASSSPRGREETQYF. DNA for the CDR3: TGTGCCAGCAGCTCACCGCGAGGGAGGGAAGAGACCCAGTACTTC.